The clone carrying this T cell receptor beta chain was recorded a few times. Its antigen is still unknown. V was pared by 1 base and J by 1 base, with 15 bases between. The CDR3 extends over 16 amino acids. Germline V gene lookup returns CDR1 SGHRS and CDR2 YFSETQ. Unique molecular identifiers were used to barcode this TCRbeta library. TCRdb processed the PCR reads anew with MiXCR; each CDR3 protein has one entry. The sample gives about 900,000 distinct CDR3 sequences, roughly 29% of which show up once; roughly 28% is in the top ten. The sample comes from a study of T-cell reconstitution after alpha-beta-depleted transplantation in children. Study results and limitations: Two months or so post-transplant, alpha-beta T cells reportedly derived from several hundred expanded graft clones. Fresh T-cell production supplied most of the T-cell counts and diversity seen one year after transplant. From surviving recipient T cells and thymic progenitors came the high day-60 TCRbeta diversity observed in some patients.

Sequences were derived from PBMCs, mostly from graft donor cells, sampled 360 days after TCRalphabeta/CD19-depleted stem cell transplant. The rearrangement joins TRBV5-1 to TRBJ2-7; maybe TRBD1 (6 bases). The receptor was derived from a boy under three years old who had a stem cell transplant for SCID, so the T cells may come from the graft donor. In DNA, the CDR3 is TGCGCCAGCAGCTTGATTGGGGGCAGAGGATCCTACGAGCAGTACTTC. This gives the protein CASSLIGGRGSYEQYF.